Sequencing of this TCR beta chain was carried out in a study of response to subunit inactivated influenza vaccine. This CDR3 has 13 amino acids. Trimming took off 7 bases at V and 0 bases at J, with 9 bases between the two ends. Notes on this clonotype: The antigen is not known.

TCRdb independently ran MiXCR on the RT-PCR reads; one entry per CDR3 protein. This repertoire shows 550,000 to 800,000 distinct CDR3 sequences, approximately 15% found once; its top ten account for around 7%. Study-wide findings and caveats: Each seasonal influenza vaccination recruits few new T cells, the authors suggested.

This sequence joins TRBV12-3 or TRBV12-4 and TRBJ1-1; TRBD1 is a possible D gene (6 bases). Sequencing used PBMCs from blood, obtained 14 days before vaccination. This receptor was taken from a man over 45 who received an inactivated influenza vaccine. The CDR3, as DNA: TGTGCCAGCAAACGGACAGTGAACACTGAAGCTTTCTTT. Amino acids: CASKRTVNTEAFF.